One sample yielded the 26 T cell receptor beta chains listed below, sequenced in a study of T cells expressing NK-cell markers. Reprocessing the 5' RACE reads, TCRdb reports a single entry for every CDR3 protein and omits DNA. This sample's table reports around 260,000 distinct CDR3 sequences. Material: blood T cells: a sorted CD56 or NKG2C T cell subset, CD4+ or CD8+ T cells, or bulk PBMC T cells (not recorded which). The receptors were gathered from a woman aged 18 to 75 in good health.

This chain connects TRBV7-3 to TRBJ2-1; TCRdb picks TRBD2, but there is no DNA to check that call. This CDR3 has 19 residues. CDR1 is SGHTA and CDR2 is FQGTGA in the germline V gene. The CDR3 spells CASSALTSGTPSSYNEQFF.

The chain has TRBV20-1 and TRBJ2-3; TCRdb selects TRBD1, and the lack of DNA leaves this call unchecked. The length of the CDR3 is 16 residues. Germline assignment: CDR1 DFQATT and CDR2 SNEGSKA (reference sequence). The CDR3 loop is CSARGAGQGGTDTQYF.

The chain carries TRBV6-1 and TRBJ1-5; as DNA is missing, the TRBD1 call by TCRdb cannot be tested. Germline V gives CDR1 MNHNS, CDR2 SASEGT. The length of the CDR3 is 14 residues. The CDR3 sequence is CASSLTGGLQPQHF.

The chain's CDR3 is CSAPPLAGVREQYF. The J gene is TRBJ2-7, the V gene TRBV20-1; TCRdb designates TRBD2, a call that cannot be tested without DNA. This CDR3 contains 14 residues. Looked up from germline, CDR1 is DFQATT and CDR2 is SNEGSKA (reference sequence).

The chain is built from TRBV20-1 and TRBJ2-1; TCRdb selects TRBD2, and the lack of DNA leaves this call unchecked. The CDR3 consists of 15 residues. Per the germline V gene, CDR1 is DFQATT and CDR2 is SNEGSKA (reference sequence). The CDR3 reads CSAPRGERGGDEQFF.

CDR3 sequence: CASSLGPGGTYNEQFF. V is TRBV5-4 and J is TRBJ2-1; TCRdb picks TRBD2, but there is no DNA to check that call. CDR1 and CDR2 from the germline V gene are SGHNT and YYREEE (reference sequence). CDR3 size: 16 residues.

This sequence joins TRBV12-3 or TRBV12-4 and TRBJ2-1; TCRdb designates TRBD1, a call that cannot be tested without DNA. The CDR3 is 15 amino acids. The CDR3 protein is CASSLGLVGGDEQFF.

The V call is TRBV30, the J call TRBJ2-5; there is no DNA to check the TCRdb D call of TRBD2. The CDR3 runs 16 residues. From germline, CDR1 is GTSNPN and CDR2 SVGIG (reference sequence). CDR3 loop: CAWSVHRGRAGGTQYF.

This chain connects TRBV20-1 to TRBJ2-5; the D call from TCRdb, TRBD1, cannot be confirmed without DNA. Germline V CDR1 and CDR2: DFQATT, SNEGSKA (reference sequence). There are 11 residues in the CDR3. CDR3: CNPGALKTQYF.

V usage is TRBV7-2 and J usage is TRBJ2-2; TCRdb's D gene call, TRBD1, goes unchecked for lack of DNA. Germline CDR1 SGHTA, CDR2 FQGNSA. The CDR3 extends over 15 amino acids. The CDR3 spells CARTGTGVYTGELFF.

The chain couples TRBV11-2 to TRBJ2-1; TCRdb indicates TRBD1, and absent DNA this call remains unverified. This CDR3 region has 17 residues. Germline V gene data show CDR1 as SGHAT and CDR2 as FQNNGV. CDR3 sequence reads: CASSPIGGQVGYNEQFF.

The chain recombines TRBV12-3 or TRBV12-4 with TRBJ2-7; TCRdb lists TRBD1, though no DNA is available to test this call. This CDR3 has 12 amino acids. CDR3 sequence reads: CASSPRGLEQYF.

CDR3 amino acids: CATRISGDHNEQFF. This chain joins TRBV10-3 and TRBJ2-1; TCRdb's D call, TRBD2, is unchecked because there is no DNA. Looked up from germline, CDR1 is ENHRY and CDR2 is SYGVKD. The CDR3 has 14 residues.

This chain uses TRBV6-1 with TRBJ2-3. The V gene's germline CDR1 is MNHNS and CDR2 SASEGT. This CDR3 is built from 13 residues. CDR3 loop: CASRNGGSYTQYF.

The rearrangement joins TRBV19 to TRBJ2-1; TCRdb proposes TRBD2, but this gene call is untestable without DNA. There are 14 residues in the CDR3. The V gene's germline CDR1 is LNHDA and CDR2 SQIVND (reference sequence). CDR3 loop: CASKLAGVGYEQFF. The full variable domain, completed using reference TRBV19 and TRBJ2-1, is DGGITQSPKYLFRKEGQNVTLSCEQNLNHDAMYWYRQDPGQGLRLIYYSQIVNDFQKGDIAEGYSVSREKKESFPLTVTSAQKNPTAFYLCASKLAGVGYEQFFGPGTRLTVL.

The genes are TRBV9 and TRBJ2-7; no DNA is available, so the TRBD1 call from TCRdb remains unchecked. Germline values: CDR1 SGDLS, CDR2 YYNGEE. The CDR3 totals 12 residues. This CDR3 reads CASSVGGREQYF.

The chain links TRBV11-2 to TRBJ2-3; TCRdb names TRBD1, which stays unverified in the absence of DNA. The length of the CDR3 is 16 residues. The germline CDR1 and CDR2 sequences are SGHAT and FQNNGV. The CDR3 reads CASSFNTGRSTDTQYF.

The CDR3 sequence: CASSQGGYGYTF. This chain uses TRBV3-1 with TRBJ1-2; no DNA is available, so the TRBD1 call from TCRdb remains unchecked. The CDR3 length is 12 residues. Germline lookup yields CDR1 LGHDT and CDR2 YNNKEL (reference sequence). Combining the CDR3 with reference TRBV3-1 and TRBJ1-2 gives the whole variable domain DTAVSQTPKYLVTQMGNDKSIKCEQNLGHDTMYWYKQDSKKFLKIMFSYNNKELIINETVPNRFSPKSPDKAHLNLHINSLELGDSAVYFCASSQGGYGYTFGSGTRLTVV.

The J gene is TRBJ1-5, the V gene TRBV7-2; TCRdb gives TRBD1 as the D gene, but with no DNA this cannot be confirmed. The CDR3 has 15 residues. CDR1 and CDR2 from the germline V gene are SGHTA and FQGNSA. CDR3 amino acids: CASSFRQGSNQPQHF.

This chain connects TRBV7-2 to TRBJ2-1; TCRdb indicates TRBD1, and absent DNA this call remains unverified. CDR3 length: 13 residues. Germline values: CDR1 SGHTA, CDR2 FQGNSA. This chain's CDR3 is CASREGGPQEQFF.

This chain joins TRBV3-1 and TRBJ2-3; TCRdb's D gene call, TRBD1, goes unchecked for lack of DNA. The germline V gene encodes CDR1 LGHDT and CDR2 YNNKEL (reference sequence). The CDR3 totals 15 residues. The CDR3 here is CASSRGQRSTDTQYF.

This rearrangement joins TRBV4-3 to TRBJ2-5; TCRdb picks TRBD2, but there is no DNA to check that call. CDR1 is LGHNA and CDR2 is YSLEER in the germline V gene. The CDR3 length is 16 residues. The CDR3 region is CASSQGLAGFAETQYF.

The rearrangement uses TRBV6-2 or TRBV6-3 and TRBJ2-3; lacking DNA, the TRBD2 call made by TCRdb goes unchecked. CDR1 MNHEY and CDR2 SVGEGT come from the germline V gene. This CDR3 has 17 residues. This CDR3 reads CASSWSRTSCPTDTQYF.

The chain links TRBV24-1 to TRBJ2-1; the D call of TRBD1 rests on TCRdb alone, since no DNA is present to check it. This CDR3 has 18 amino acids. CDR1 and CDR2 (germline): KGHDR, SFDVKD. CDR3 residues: CATSEQSGTGNSYNEQFF.

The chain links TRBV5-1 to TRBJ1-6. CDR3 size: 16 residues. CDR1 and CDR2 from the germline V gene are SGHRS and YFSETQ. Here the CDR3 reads CASSLEASGWDSPLHF.

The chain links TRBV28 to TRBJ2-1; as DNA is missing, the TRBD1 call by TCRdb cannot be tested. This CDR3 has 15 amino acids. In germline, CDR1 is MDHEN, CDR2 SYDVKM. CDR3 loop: CASSFSGTGGTEQFF.